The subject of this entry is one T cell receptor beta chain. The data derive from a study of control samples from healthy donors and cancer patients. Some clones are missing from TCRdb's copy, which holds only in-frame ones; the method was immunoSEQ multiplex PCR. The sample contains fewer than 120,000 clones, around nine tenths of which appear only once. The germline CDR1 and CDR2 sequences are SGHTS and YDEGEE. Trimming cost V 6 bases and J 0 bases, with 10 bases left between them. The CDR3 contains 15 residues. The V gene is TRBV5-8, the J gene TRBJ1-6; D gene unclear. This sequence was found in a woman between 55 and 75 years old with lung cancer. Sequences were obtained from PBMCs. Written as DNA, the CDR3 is TGTGCCAGCAACTTCGCTAGCTCCTATAATTCACCCCTCCACTTT. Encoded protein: CASNFASSYNSPLHF.